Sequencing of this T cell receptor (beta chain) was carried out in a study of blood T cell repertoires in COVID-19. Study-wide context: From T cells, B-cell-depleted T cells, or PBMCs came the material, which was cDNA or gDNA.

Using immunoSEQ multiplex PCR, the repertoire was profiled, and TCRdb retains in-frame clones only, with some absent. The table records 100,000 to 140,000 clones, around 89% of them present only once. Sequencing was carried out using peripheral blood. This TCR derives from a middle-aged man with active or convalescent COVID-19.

The CDR3 reads CASSHLDLAGGDNEQFF. In nucleotides, the CDR3 is TGTGCCAGCAGCCACCTCGACCTGGCGGGAGGGGACAATGAGCAGTTCTTC. The chain is built from TRBV4-2 and TRBJ2-1; 9 bases match TRBD2. Germline V gene data show CDR1 as LGHNA and CDR2 as YNFKEQ. Trimming removed 3 bases from V and 5 bases from J; junction bases left unmatched: 11. CDR3 length equals 17 residues.